This entry lists 13 T cell receptor beta chains sequenced from one sample in a study of cytomegalovirus exposure and HLA in healthy donors. This PCR relied on a set of 60 Vbeta primers and 13 Jbeta primers. Using immunoSEQ multiplex PCR, the repertoire was profiled, and TCRdb retains in-frame clones only, with some absent. The sample has over 85,000 clones, approximately 65% seen once; the top ten hold 2.1%. The sequencing input was PBMCs. Receptor source: a young man in good health and CMV-seronegative.

The rearrangement links TRBV19 to TRBJ2-7; weak D call: TRBD2 (5 bases). With 5 bases removed from V and 0 bases from J, the gap between germline ends came to 14 bases. Looked up from germline, CDR1 is LNHDA and CDR2 is SQIVND (reference sequence). The CDR3 has 15 amino acids. CDR3 residues: CASSPGIFGSYEQYF. CDR3 DNA: TGTGCCAGTAGTCCCGGGATTTTTGGCTCCTACGAGCAGTACTTC.

This sequence joins TRBV27 and TRBJ2-7; D ambiguous. Germline lookup yields CDR1 MNHEY and CDR2 SMNVEV (reference sequence). The CDR3 has 13 residues. Trimming shortened V by 3 bases and J by 3 bases, and 9 bases separated the two germline ends. The CDR3 DNA reads TGTGCCAGCAGTTTGGGCCTTCACTACGAGCAGTACTTC. Translating gives CASSLGLHYEQYF.

This sequence joins TRBV5-4 and TRBJ1-1; D not resolved. The CDR3 runs 13 residues. The V end lost 2 bases, the J end lost 1 base, and 6 bases lay between the germline ends. Germline CDR1 SGHNT, CDR2 YYREEE (reference sequence). The CDR3 spells CASSFFGNTEAFF. The CDR3 nucleotides read TGTGCCAGCAGCTTCTTCGGGAACACTGAAGCTTTCTTT.

V and J are TRBV16 and TRBJ2-7; 8 bases match TRBD2. The V segment lost 1 base and the J segment 3 bases; nucleotides outside the gene matches: 17. Germline-derived CDR1 and CDR2 are KGHSY and FQNENV. This CDR3 is built from 19 residues. The CDR3 sequence is CASSQLVLAGHPRNYEQYF. Written as DNA, the CDR3 is TGTGCCAGCAGCCAATTGGTGTTAGCGGGACACCCTAGAAACTACGAGCAGTACTTC.

The chain uses TRBV7-9 and TRBJ1-4; D gene uncertain. CDR1 is SEHNR, CDR2 FQNEAQ, per germline (reference sequence). The CDR3 has 15 amino acids. Trimming shortened V by 4 bases and J by 0 bases, and 9 bases separated the two germline ends. The chain's CDR3 is CASSSTVATNEKLFF. CDR3 nucleotides: TGTGCCAGCAGCTCCACAGTCGCAACTAATGAAAAACTGTTTTTT.

This chain joins TRBV7-2 and TRBJ2-3; maybe TRBD2 (5 bases). The CDR3 totals 13 residues. Germline assignment: CDR1 SGHTA and CDR2 FQGNSA. V was trimmed by 3 bases and J by 4 bases, leaving 8 bases between them. Here the CDR3 DNA reads TGTGCCAGCAGCTTTTCGAGGGCAGATACGCAGTATTTT. Translated, it gives CASSFSRADTQYF. Supplemented by reference TRBV7-2 and TRBJ2-3, the full variable domain reads GAGVSQSPSNKVTEKGKDVELRCDPISGHTALYWYRQSLGQGLEFLIYFQGNSAPDKSGLPSDRFSAERTGGSVSTLTIQRTQQEDSAVYLCASSFSRADTQYFGPGTRLTVL.

V usage is TRBV30 and J usage is TRBJ2-1; D might be TRBD2 (7 bases). The CDR3 runs to 15 residues. Deletions cut 8 bases from V and 5 bases from J, with 22 bases between. Germline CDR1 is GTSNPN and CDR2 is SVGIG (reference sequence). The CDR3 protein is CAQHTTGGRDNEQFF. CDR3 bases: TGTGCCCAACACACCACCGGGGGGCGCGACAATGAGCAGTTCTTC.

The V and J genes are TRBV19 and TRBJ1-3, with D uncertain. The germline V gene encodes CDR1 LNHDA and CDR2 SQIVND (reference sequence). This CDR3 region has 15 residues. The V end was cut by 1 base, the J end by 1 base, with 8 bases between. The CDR3: CASSIVEPSGNTIYF. For the CDR3, the DNA is TGTGCCAGTAGTATAGTGGAGCCGTCTGGAAACACCATATATTTT.

The chain links TRBV6-6 to TRBJ2-5, with 9 bases that match TRBD2. This CDR3 region has 14 residues. Germline-derived CDR1 and CDR2 are MNHNY and SVGAGI (reference sequence). The V and J ends lost 6 bases and 2 bases, in that order; junction bases with no gene match: 4. CDR3 DNA sequence: TGTGCCAGCAGGAACAGCGGGGGGCAAGAGACCCAGTACTTC. As protein: CASRNSGGQETQYF.

The V call is TRBV28, the J call TRBJ1-1; 11 nucleotides agree with TRBD1. Looked up from germline, CDR1 is MDHEN and CDR2 is SYDVKM. Unmatched junction bases numbered 9, after V lost 6 bases and J lost 6 bases. The CDR3 runs 15 residues. CDR3 bases: TGTGCCAGCAGCCGATCGGACAGGGGGCGAGCTGAAGCTTTCTTT. Its protein is CASSRSDRGRAEAFF. The variable domain in full, completed from reference TRBV28 and TRBJ1-1, reads DVKVTQSSRYLVKRTGEKVFLECVQDMDHENMFWYRQDPGLGLRLIYFSYDVKMKEKGDIPEGYSVSREKKERFSLILESASTNQTSMYLCASSRSDRGRAEAFFGQGTRLTVV.

In this sample, this clone is medium-sized. V usage is TRBV7-3 and J usage is TRBJ1-1; D possibly corresponds to TRBD1 (5 bases). The CDR3 extends over 12 amino acids. Trimming stripped 3 bases from V and 7 bases from J, with 9 bases between. CDR1 and CDR2 (germline): SGHTA, FQGTGA. CDR3 DNA sequence: TGTGCCAGCAGCTTCGCGGGGGGTGAAGCTTTCTTT. Its protein product is CASSFAGGEAFF.

The rearrangement links TRBV29-1 to TRBJ2-4; TRBD2 agrees at 7 bases. Trimming removed 6 bases from V and 7 bases from J; junction bases left unmatched: 9. Germline values: CDR1 SQVTM, CDR2 ANQGSEA. This CDR3 contains 13 residues. CDR3 coding DNA: TGCAGCGTAGCTTCGACTAGCACGAACATTCAGTACTTC. This codes for CSVASTSTNIQYF. The complete variable domain, with remaining parts taken from reference TRBV29-1 and TRBJ2-4, reads SAVISQKPSRDICQRGTSLTIQCQVDSQVTMMFWYRQQPGQSLTLIATANQGSEATYESGFVIDKFPISRPNLTFSTLTVSNMSPEDSSIYLCSVASTSTNIQYFGAGTRLSVL.

The chain uses TRBV9 and TRBJ1-3; D is unclear. Germline assignment: CDR1 SGDLS and CDR2 YYNGEE. Trimming took off 0 bases at V and 4 bases at J, with 20 bases between the two ends. The CDR3 extends over 18 amino acids. CDR3 loop: CASSVELIPGIDGNTIYF. In DNA form, the CDR3 reads TGTGCCAGCAGCGTAGAACTAATCCCGGGGATCGACGGAAACACCATATATTTT.